These 11 T cell receptor beta chains originate from one sample sequenced in a study of cytomegalovirus exposure and HLA in healthy donors. Primers included in the PCR were 60 Vbeta and 13 Jbeta primers. TCRdb keeps only in-frame clones here, not all; method: immunoSEQ multiplex PCR. The data hold under 200,000 clones, with 77% observed a single time. The sample was PBMCs. The receptors originated from a male donor in good health and CMV-seropositive.

The chain combines TRBV28 with TRBJ2-5; 11 bases agree with TRBD1. V shed 7 bases, J shed 7 bases, and the junction held 11 bases outside the gene matches. Germline assignment: CDR1 MDHEN and CDR2 SYDVKM. The CDR3 sequence is 15 residues long. The CDR3 loop is CASNLPRDRGGTQYF. CDR3 nucleotide sequence: TGTGCCAGCAATCTTCCCCGGGACAGGGGGGGGACCCAGTACTTC.

The rearrangement joins TRBV2 to TRBJ1-1; the match to TRBD1 covers 7 bases. Germline loops: CDR1 SNHLY, CDR2 FYNNEI. The trim removed 9 bases at V and 3 bases at J, leaving 7 bases unmatched. This CDR3 is built from 13 residues. Here the CDR3 reads CASRDSHYTEAFF. The CDR3 DNA is TGTGCCAGTCGGGACAGCCATTACACTGAAGCTTTCTTT.

This clone came up a few times. The rearrangement joins TRBV6-1 to TRBJ1-1, with D possibly being TRBD1 (6 bases). This CDR3 has 12 residues. Trimming took off 4 bases at V and 7 bases at J, with 10 bases between the two ends. The germline V gene has CDR1 MNHNS and CDR2 SASEGT. This chain's CDR3 is CASSAMTGEAFF. In nucleotides, the CDR3 is TGTGCCAGCAGTGCAATGACAGGTGAAGCTTTCTTT.

The chain carries TRBV27 and TRBJ1-4; 7 bases map to TRBD1. V lost 4 bases to trimming and J lost 3 bases; unmatched junction nucleotides: 5. The CDR3 is 15 residues long. Germline V gene lookup returns CDR1 MNHEY and CDR2 SMNVEV (reference sequence). The CDR3 nucleotides read TGTGCCAGCAGTTCCACAGGGGCGTCTAATGAAAAACTGTTTTTT. It specifies CASSSTGASNEKLFF.

CDR3 region: CASTVGRVNTGELFF. The CDR3 DNA sequence: TGTGCCAGCACGGTAGGCAGGGTGAACACCGGGGAGCTGTTTTTT. The chain has TRBV6-1 and TRBJ2-2; D might be TRBD1 (5 bases). V lost 7 bases to trimming and J lost 1 base, with 13 bases between them. CDR3 length: 15 residues. Germline assignment: CDR1 MNHNS and CDR2 SASEGT.

Concerning this clone: Within the sample, other DNA sequences also encode this same CDR3. This rearrangement joins TRBV6-5 to TRBJ2-7; D perhaps matches TRBD1 (6 bases). V was trimmed by 6 bases and J by 3 bases, leaving 12 bases between them. The CDR3 is 13 residues long. In germline, CDR1 is MNHEY, CDR2 SVGAGI. CDR3 sequence reads: CASSPGQSYEQYF. Here the CDR3 DNA reads TGTGCCAGCAGCCCGGGACAAAGCTACGAGCAGTACTTC.

This clone was seen once. J is TRBJ2-5 and V is TRBV5-4, with 10 nucleotides matching TRBD2. V trimming: 1 base; J trimming: 1 base; junction bases outside the gene matches: 1. This CDR3 spans 15 amino acids. Per germline, CDR1 SGHNT and CDR2 YYREEE (reference sequence). CDR3 bases: TGTGCCAGCAGCTTGACTAGCGGGGCCCAAGAGACCCAGTACTTC. It codes for CASSLTSGAQETQYF.

The rearrangement links TRBV9 to TRBJ2-2; 10 bases align to TRBD2. This CDR3 comprises 16 residues. Losses at the gene ends were 2 bases for V and 3 bases for J; bases not matched to a gene: 4. Looked up from germline, CDR1 is SGDLS and CDR2 is YYNGEE. In nucleotides, the CDR3 is TGTGCCAGCAGCGTCCTCGGACTAGCGGACACCGGGGAGCTGTTTTTT. Residues: CASSVLGLADTGELFF.

This chain connects TRBV7-9 to TRBJ2-2, with TRBD2 matching 14 bases. Looked up from germline, CDR1 is SEHNR and CDR2 is FQNEAQ (reference sequence). With 4 bases clipped from V and 2 bases from J, the junction kept 9 bases outside the gene matches. The CDR3 contains 19 residues. The CDR3 nucleotides read TGTGCCAGCAGCTCCCCTGGACTAGCGGGGGGACTCAACACCGGGGAGCTGTTTTTT. Translation gives CASSSPGLAGGLNTGELFF. Combining the CDR3 with reference TRBV7-9 and TRBJ2-2 gives the whole variable domain DTGVSQNPRHKITKRGQNVTFRCDPISEHNRLYWYRQTLGQGPEFLTYFQNEAQLEKSRLLSDRFSAERPKGSFSTLEIQRTEQGDSAMYLCASSSPGLAGGLNTGELFFGEGSRLTVL.

V usage is TRBV4-1 and J usage is TRBJ1-5; the D gene is possibly TRBD1 (6 bases). Germline CDR1 is MGHRA and CDR2 is YSYEKL. The CDR3 totals 16 residues. The ends were cut back, 0 bases at V and 2 bases at J, with 11 bases in the middle. The DNA for the CDR3 is TGCGCCAGCAGCCAAGATGGCAGGGGTGGCAATCAGCCCCAGCATTTT. Protein product: CASSQDGRGGNQPQHF.

The V gene is TRBV30, the J gene TRBJ1-5; TRBD1 might be the D (6 bases). Germline lookup yields CDR1 GTSNPN and CDR2 SVGIG (reference sequence). The V and J ends lost 3 bases and 3 bases respectively, with 9 bases between them. This CDR3 comprises 13 residues. Here the CDR3 reads CAWSSGANQPQHF. CDR3 DNA sequence: TGTGCCTGGAGCTCAGGGGCCAATCAGCCCCAGCATTTT. Filled out from reference TRBV30 and TRBJ1-5, the complete variable domain reads SQTIHQWPATLVQPVGSPLSLECTVEGTSNPNLYWYRQAAGRGLQLLFYSVGIGQISSEVPQNLSASRPQDRQFILSSKKLLLSDSGFYLCAWSSGANQPQHFGDGTRLSIL.